A single sample is the source of the 8 T cell receptor beta chains below, sequenced in a study of CD8 T cell repertoires and HIV-1 epitope variants. Assay: immunoSEQ multiplex PCR; the TCRdb copy retains only in-frame clones and omits some. The sample has under 100,000 clones, more than 65% seen once; the top ten hold more than 25%. Sample: uncultured baseline CD8+ T cells from peripheral blood mononuclear cells (PBMCs). Receptor source: a male donor with HIV.

The chain combines TRBV29-1 with TRBJ1-2; TRBD1 aligns across 7 bases. The CDR3 has 13 residues. V shed 5 bases, J shed 3 bases, and the junction held 6 bases outside the gene matches. Germline CDR1 reads SQVTM; CDR2 reads ANQGSEA. CDR3 bases: TGCAGCGTTCCGGGACAGACTTACTATGGCTACACCTTC. Translation: CSVPGQTYYGYTF.

This clone came up a few times. The chain couples TRBV28 to TRBJ2-3; no firm D call. This CDR3 has 14 residues. Germline V CDR1 and CDR2: MDHEN, SYDVKM. V lost 5 bases and J 4 bases, leaving 13 bases between the germline ends. The CDR3 reads CASSEDVEADTQYF. DNA for the CDR3: TGTGCCAGCAGTGAGGACGTTGAGGCAGATACGCAGTATTTT.

The rearrangement joins TRBV7-9 to TRBJ1-1; D is perhaps TRBD1 (5 bases). Germline CDR1 SEHNR, CDR2 FQNEAQ (reference sequence). The CDR3 is 15 amino acids. V lost 1 base and J lost 4, with 13 bases in between. CDR3 residues: CASSLGAGPGTEAFF. The CDR3 nucleotides read TGTGCCAGCAGCTTAGGGGCAGGGCCTGGCACTGAAGCTTTCTTT.

This clone showed up just a few times. The chain has TRBV5-4 and TRBJ2-7; no definite D call. CDR3 length equals 14 residues. Germline V lookup: CDR1 SGHNT, CDR2 YYREEE (reference sequence). Trimming removed 2 bases from V and 1 base from J, with 10 bases in between. The DNA of the CDR3 is TGTGCCAGCAGCTTATCGGACGAATCCTACGAGCAGTACTTC. The encoded protein is CASSLSDESYEQYF.

The chain uses TRBV18 and TRBJ1-1, with D hard to call. Trimming left V 6 bases short and J 4 bases short, with 18 bases between. The CDR3 is made up of 15 amino acids. Germline-derived CDR1 and CDR2 are KGHSH and LQKENI. The CDR3 here is CASSPRLQWGTEAFF. CDR3 bases: TGTGCCAGCTCGCCGAGGCTCCAATGGGGCACTGAAGCTTTCTTT.

The J gene is TRBJ2-5, the V gene TRBV14; D is unresolved. The CDR3 length is 14 residues. The V gene's germline CDR1 is SGHDN and CDR2 FVKESK. Trimming took off 8 bases at V and 1 base at J, with 14 bases between the two ends. The CDR3 bases are TGTGCCAGCGGGCGGAGAGCAGTCCAAGAGACCCAGTACTTC. It codes for CASGRRAVQETQYF.

This chain joins TRBV4-2 and TRBJ1-6; D possibly corresponds to TRBD1 (6 bases). The CDR3 totals 15 residues. Germline assignment: CDR1 LGHNA and CDR2 YNFKEQ. V gave up 0 bases and J gave up 7 bases, with 10 bases separating them. CDR3 sequence (DNA): TGTGCCAGCAGCCAAGAGACAGGCCGGAATTCACCCCTCCACTTT. Residues: CASSQETGRNSPLHF.

The CDR3 DNA reads as TGTGCCACCTCGGTCGACGGTTACTATGGCTACACCTTC. It is translated as CATSVDGYYGYTF. J is TRBJ1-2 and V is TRBV27; D uncertain. V lost 10 bases to trimming and J lost 3 bases, with 15 bases between them. This CDR3 region has 13 residues. The germline gives CDR1 MNHEY, CDR2 SMNVEV (reference sequence).